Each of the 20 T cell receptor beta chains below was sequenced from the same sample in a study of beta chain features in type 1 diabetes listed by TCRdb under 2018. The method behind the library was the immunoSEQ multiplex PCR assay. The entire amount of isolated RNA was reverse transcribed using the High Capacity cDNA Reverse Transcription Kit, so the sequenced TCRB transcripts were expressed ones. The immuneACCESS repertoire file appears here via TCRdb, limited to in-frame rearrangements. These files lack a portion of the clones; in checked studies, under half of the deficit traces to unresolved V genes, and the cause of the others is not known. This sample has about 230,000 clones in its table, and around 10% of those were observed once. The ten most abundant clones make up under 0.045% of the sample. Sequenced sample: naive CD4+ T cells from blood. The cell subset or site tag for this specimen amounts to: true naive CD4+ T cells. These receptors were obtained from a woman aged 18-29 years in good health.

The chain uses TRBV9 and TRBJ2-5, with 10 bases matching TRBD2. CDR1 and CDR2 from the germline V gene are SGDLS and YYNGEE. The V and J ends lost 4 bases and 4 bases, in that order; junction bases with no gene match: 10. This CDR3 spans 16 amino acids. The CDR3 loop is CASSYSSGGTGETQYF. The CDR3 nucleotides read TGTGCCAGCAGCTACTCTAGCGGGGGAACAGGAGAGACCCAGTACTTC.

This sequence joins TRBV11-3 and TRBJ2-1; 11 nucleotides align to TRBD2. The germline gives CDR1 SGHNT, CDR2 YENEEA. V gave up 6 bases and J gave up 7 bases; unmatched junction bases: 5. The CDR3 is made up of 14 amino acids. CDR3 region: CASSRSGRGNEQFF. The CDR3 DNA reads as TGTGCCAGCAGTCGTAGCGGGAGGGGTAATGAGCAGTTCTTC.

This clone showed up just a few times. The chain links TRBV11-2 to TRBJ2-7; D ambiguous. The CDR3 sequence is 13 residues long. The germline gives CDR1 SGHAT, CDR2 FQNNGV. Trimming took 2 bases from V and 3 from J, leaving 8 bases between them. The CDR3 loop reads CASSLNLGYEQYF. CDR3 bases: TGTGCCAGCAGCTTAAACCTAGGCTACGAGCAGTACTTC.

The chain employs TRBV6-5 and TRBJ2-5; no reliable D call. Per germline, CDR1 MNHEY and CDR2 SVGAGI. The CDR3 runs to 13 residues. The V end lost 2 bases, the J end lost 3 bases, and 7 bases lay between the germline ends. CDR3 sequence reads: CASSYGRKETQYF. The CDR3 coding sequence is TGTGCCAGCAGTTACGGCAGAAAAGAGACCCAGTACTTC.

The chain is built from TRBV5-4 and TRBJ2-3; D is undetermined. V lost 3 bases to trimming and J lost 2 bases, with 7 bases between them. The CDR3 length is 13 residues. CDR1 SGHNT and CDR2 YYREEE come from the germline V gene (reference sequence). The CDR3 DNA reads TGTGCCAGCAGCTCCAGGAACACAGATACGCAGTATTTT. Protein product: CASSSRNTDTQYF.

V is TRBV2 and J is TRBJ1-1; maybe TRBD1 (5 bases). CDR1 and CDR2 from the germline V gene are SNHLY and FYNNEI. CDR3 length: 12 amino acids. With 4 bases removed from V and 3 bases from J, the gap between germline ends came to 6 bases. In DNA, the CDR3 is TGTGCCAGCAGTGGGGGGGACACTGAAGCTTTCTTT. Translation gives CASSGGDTEAFF. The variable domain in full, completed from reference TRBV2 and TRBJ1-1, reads EPEVTQTPSHQVTQMGQEVILRCVPISNHLYFYWYRQILGQKVEFLVSFYNNEISEKSEIFDDQFSVERPDGSNFTLKIRSTKLEDSAMYFCASSGGDTEAFFGQGTRLTVV.

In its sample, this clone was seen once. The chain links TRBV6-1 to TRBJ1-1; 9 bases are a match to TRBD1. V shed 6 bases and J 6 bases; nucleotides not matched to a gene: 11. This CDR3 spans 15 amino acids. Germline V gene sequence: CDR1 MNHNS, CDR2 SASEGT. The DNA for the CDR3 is TGTGCCAGCAGACGGGGGACAGGGAGTTTCCCTGAAGCTTTCTTT. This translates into CASRRGTGSFPEAFF.

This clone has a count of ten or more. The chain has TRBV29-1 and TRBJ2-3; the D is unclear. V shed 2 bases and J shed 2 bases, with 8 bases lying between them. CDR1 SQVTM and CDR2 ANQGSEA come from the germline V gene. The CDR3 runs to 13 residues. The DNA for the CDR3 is TGCAGCGTTGAAAATGCGGCCACAGATACGCAGTATTTT. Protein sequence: CSVENAATDTQYF.

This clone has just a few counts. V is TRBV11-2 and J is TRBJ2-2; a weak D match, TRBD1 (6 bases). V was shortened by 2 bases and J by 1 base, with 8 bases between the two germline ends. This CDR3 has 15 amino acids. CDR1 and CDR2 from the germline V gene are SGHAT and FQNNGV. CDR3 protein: CASSLIRGNTGELFF. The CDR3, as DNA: TGTGCCAGCAGCTTAATCAGGGGGAACACCGGGGAGCTGTTTTTT. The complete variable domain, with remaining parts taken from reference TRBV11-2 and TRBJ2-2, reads EAGVAQSPRYKIIEKRQSVAFWCNPISGHATLYWYQQILGQGPKLLIQFQNNGVVDDSQLPKDRFSAERLKGVDSTLKIQPAKLEDSAVYLCASSLIRGNTGELFFGEGSRLTVL.

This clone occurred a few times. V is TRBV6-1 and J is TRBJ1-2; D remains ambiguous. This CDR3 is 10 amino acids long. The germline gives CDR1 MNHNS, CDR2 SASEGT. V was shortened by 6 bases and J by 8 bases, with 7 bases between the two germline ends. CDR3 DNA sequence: TGTGCCAGCAGCTTCTACGGCTACACCTTC. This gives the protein CASSFYGYTF.

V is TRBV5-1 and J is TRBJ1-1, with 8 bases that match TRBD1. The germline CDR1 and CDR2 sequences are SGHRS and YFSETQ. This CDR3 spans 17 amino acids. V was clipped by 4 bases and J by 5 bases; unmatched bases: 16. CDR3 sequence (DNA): TGCGCCAGCAGCGGAACGGACAGGGACGGGGTGAGAACTGAAGCTTTCTTT. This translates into CASSGTDRDGVRTEAFF.

CDR3 region: CASSLIGGLGANVLTF. CDR3 nucleotides: TGCGCCAGCAGCTTGATAGGGGGCTTAGGGGCCAACGTCCTGACTTTC. The J gene is TRBJ2-6, the V gene TRBV5-1, with 7 nucleotides matching TRBD1. The length of the CDR3 is 16 residues. Germline CDR1 and CDR2: SGHRS and YFSETQ. J gave up 4 bases and V 1 base, and 5 bases lay outside the gene matches.

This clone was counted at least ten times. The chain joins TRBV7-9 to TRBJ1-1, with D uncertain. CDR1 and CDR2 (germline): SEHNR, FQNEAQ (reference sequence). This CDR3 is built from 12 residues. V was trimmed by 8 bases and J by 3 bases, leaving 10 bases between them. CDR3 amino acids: CASRASDTEAFF. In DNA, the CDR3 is TGTGCCAGCCGAGCGTCTGACACTGAAGCTTTCTTT.

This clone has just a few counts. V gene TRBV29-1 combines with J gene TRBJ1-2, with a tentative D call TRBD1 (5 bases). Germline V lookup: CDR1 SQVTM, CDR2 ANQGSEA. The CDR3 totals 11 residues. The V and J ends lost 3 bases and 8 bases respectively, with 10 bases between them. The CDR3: CSVDAGGGYTF. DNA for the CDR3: TGCAGCGTTGATGCGGGGGGGGGCTACACCTTC.

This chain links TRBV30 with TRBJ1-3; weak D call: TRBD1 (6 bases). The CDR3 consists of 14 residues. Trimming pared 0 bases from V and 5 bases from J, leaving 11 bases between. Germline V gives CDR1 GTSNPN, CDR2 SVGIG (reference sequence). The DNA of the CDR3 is TGTGCCTGGAGTGTAAATGGGGGCAGAAACACCATATATTTT. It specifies CAWSVNGGRNTIYF.

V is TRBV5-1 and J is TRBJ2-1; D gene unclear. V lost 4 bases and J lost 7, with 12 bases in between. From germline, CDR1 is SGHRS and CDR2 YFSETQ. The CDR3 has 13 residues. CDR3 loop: CASSRSETNEQFF. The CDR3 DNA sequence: TGCGCCAGCAGCAGGAGCGAGACGAATGAGCAGTTCTTC.

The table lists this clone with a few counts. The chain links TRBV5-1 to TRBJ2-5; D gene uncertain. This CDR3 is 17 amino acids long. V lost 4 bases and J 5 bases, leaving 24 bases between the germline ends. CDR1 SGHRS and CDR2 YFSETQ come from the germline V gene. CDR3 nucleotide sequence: TGCGCCAGCAGCCGACTCAACAAGTACCGGCCGATGGAGACCCAGTACTTC. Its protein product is CASSRLNKYRPMETQYF.

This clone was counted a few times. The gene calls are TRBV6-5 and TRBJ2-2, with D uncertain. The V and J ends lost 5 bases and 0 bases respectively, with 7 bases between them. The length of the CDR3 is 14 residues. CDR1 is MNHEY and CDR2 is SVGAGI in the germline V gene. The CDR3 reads CASSTRSNTGELFF. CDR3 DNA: TGTGCCAGCAGTACCAGGTCGAACACCGGGGAGCTGTTTTTT.

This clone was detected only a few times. CDR3 DNA sequence: TGTGCCAGCAGCGCGGGACAGTACCAAGAGACCCAGTACTTC. The encoded protein is CASSAGQYQETQYF. V usage is TRBV9 and J usage is TRBJ2-5; 7 nucleotides align to TRBD1. V gave up 3 bases and J gave up 0 bases; unmatched junction bases: 2. Germline values: CDR1 SGDLS, CDR2 YYNGEE. CDR3 length equals 14 residues.

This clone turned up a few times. CDR3 nucleotides: TGTGCCTGGATACGGAGCTATGGCTACACCTTC. This sequence encodes CAWIRSYGYTF. The V call is TRBV30, the J call TRBJ1-2; D is undetermined. Trimming left V 4 bases short and J 4 bases short, with 7 bases between. The CDR3 runs to 11 residues. CDR1 is GTSNPN and CDR2 is SVGIG in the germline V gene (reference sequence). Full variable domain (missing parts from reference TRBV30 and TRBJ1-2): SQTIHQWPATLVQPVGSPLSLECTVEGTSNPNLYWYRQAAGRGLQLLFYSVGIGQISSEVPQNLSASRPQDRQFILSSKKLLLSDSGFYLCAWIRSYGYTFGSGTRLTVV.